This passage covers 31 T cell receptor beta chains from one sample sequenced in a study of T cell responses to AZD1222 COVID-19 vaccine. TCRdb keeps only in-frame clones here, not all; method: immunoSEQ multiplex PCR. The sample carries 120,000 or so clones, about 85% recorded once. The source material was peripheral blood, sampled on day 0 of AZD1222 vaccination. The receptors come from an adult in good health.

The J gene is TRBJ1-6, the V gene TRBV2; 9 nucleotides agree with TRBD1. The V gene end was trimmed by 6 bases and the J gene end by 6 bases; junction bases not matched to a gene: 9. The CDR3 has 16 amino acids. Looked up from germline, CDR1 is SNHLY and CDR2 is FYNNEI. CDR3 coding DNA: TGTGCCAGCAGGGTACAGGGGGCGCACGGTAATTCACCCCTCCACTTT. It specifies CASRVQGAHGNSPLHF.

The chain links TRBV6-5 to TRBJ2-7, with 7 bases that match TRBD1. The CDR3 contains 14 residues. In germline, CDR1 is MNHEY, CDR2 SVGAGI. V shed 6 bases and J 4 bases; nucleotides not matched to a gene: 9. The CDR3 sequence is CASRPGTALYEQYF. The CDR3 DNA follows: TGTGCCAGCAGGCCCGGGACAGCCTTATACGAGCAGTACTTC.

V usage is TRBV11-2 and J usage is TRBJ2-7; the D is unclear. Germline CDR1 reads SGHAT; CDR2 reads FQNNGV. Trimming stripped 5 bases from V and 7 bases from J, with 18 bases between. The CDR3 loop spans 14 amino acids. CDR3 in DNA: TGTGCCAGCAGCCCGAGTTCATCACCGGGTGAGCAGTACTTC. Encoded protein: CASSPSSSPGEQYF.

The genes are TRBV28 and TRBJ1-5; D unresolved. The CDR3 spans 15 residues. Germline V CDR1 and CDR2: MDHEN, SYDVKM. V was clipped by 3 bases and J by 6 bases, with 15 bases between them. CDR3 sequence reads: CASSFGRSGSQPQHF. In DNA, the CDR3 is TGTGCCAGCAGTTTTGGCCGGTCAGGATCTCAGCCCCAGCATTTT.

This chain's CDR3 is CASSQAGAPSGYGYTF. The CDR3 bases are TGTGCCAGCAGCCAAGCCGGGGCCCCCAGTGGCTATGGCTACACCTTC. V gene TRBV4-2 combines with J gene TRBJ1-2; D may be TRBD1 (5 bases). The length of the CDR3 is 16 residues. The ends were cut back, 1 base at V and 4 bases at J, with 16 bases in the middle. The germline V gene has CDR1 LGHNA and CDR2 YNFKEQ.

This chain joins TRBV6-5 and TRBJ1-1, with D unclear. The V end lost 6 bases, the J end lost 3 bases, and 5 bases lay between the germline ends. This CDR3 is 11 amino acids long. Germline V gives CDR1 MNHEY, CDR2 SVGAGI. Written as DNA, the CDR3 is TGTGCCAGCAGCCAGGACACTGAAGCTTTCTTT. Its protein product is CASSQDTEAFF.

V and J are TRBV28 and TRBJ1-1; D remains ambiguous. The CDR3 has 15 amino acids. Trimming took 7 bases from V and 1 from J, leaving 16 bases between them. Germline V gene lookup returns CDR1 MDHEN and CDR2 SYDVKM. This chain's CDR3 is CASKLGGQANTEAFF. The CDR3 coding sequence is TGTGCCAGCAAGTTGGGAGGGCAGGCGAACACTGAAGCTTTCTTT.

This chain uses TRBV19 with TRBJ2-7; 7 nucleotides agree with TRBD2. Germline CDR1 and CDR2: LNHDA and SQIVND (reference sequence). CDR3 size: 16 residues. V lost 5 bases and J lost 5; bases outside the gene matches: 15. The CDR3 protein is CASSFWPGTTSDEQYF. The CDR3 bases are TGTGCCAGTAGTTTTTGGCCCGGGACTACTTCTGACGAGCAGTACTTC.

V and J are TRBV25-1 and TRBJ2-4, with TRBD2 matching over 8 bases. V shed 1 base, J shed 1 base, and the junction held 9 bases outside the gene matches. CDR3 length: 18 residues. The germline CDR1 and CDR2 sequences are MGHDK and SYGVNS. The CDR3 spells CASSESRGTGGAKNIQYF. CDR3 coding DNA: TGTGCCAGCAGTGAATCGAGGGGGACGGGAGGGGCCAAAAACATTCAGTACTTC. The whole variable domain, filled in from reference TRBV25-1 and TRBJ2-4, reads EADIYQTPRYLVIGTGKKITLECSQTMGHDKMYWYQQDPGMELHLIHYSYGVNSTEKGDLSSESTVSRIRTEHFPLTLESARPSHTSQYLCASSESRGTGGAKNIQYFGAGTRLSVL.

The chain recombines TRBV19 with TRBJ1-2; TRBD1 might be the D (6 bases). The V gene's germline CDR1 is LNHDA and CDR2 SQIVND (reference sequence). V was clipped by 3 bases and J by 4 bases, with 15 bases between them. The length of the CDR3 is 15 residues. Written as DNA, the CDR3 is TGTGCCAGTAGTATCCCGCAAGGGGGACGCTATGGCTACACCTTC. This gives the protein CASSIPQGGRYGYTF.

This sequence joins TRBV4-1 and TRBJ2-7; no firm D call. This CDR3 spans 14 amino acids. Trimming shortened V by 0 bases and J by 1 base, and 7 bases separated the two germline ends. Germline values: CDR1 MGHRA, CDR2 YSYEKL. The CDR3: CASSQEARSYEQYF. The CDR3 DNA reads TGCGCCAGCAGCCAAGAGGCTAGGTCCTACGAGCAGTACTTC.

The chain links TRBV5-1 to TRBJ1-1; maybe TRBD1 (5 bases). Germline lookup yields CDR1 SGHRS and CDR2 YFSETQ. The CDR3 runs 14 residues. Trimming shortened V by 2 bases and J by 7 bases, and 15 bases separated the two germline ends. As DNA, the CDR3 is TGCGCCAGCAGCTTCACGGGACGACCAATTGAAGCTTTCTTT. Protein sequence: CASSFTGRPIEAFF.

This chain uses TRBV7-9 with TRBJ1-2; D remains ambiguous. V gave up 1 base and J gave up 7 bases, with 19 bases separating them. This CDR3 is 16 amino acids long. CDR1 SEHNR and CDR2 FQNEAQ come from the germline V gene (reference sequence). For the CDR3, the DNA is TGTGCCAGCAGCTTAGGGTTCGTCAGGAATCCAAGTGGCTACACCTTC. This encodes CASSLGFVRNPSGYTF.

The chain uses TRBV11-3 and TRBJ2-2; D is unresolved. Germline lookup yields CDR1 SGHNT and CDR2 YENEEA. With 1 base removed from V and 7 bases from J, the gap between germline ends came to 4 bases. The CDR3 length is 12 residues. CDR3 protein: CASSLVVGELFF. As DNA, the CDR3 is TGTGCCAGCAGCTTAGTGGTCGGGGAGCTGTTTTTT. The whole variable domain, remainder taken from reference TRBV11-3 and TRBJ2-2, is EAGVVQSPRYKIIEKKQPVAFWCNPISGHNTLYWYLQNLGQGPELLIRYENEEAVDDSQLPKDRFSAERLKGVDSTLKIQPAELGDSAVYLCASSLVVGELFFGEGSRLTVL.

The chain carries TRBV3-1 (or the pseudogene TRBV3-2) and TRBJ1-1; D is uncertain. Deletions cut 4 bases from V and 1 base from J, with 13 bases between. CDR3 size: 15 residues. Germline CDR1 reads LGHDT; CDR2 reads YNNKEL (reference sequence). In nucleotides, the CDR3 is TGTGCCAGCAGCCCTGCGGACCGCCCGAACACTGAAGCTTTCTTT. Protein: CASSPADRPNTEAFF.

The chain is built from TRBV28 and TRBJ1-3, with D possibly matching TRBD1 (5 bases). The CDR3 has 18 amino acids. In germline, CDR1 is MDHEN, CDR2 SYDVKM. Between the trimmed V and J ends, which lost 1 base and 1 base, there was a span of 17 bases. This CDR3 reads CASSLSLPPTASGNTIYF. CDR3 sequence (DNA): TGTGCCAGCAGTTTATCCCTTCCTCCGACAGCTTCTGGAAACACCATATATTTT.

With respect to this clone: Other DNA sequences in the sample encode the same CDR3. The CDR3 DNA sequence: TGCGCCAGCAGCTTTGGGGACGGATCCTACGAGCAGTACTTC. This sequence encodes CASSFGDGSYEQYF. The J gene is TRBJ2-7, the V gene TRBV5-1; D is perhaps TRBD1 or TRBD2 (5 bases each). Germline values: CDR1 SGHRS, CDR2 YFSETQ. V was clipped by 2 bases and J by 1 base, with 10 bases between them. The CDR3 has 14 amino acids.

V is TRBV6-1 and J is TRBJ1-2, with TRBD1 matching over 7 bases. Per germline, CDR1 MNHNS and CDR2 SASEGT. V lost 7 bases, J lost 0 bases, and 8 bases stayed unmatched. The CDR3 length is 15 residues. CDR3 bases: TGTGCCAGCAACCCACAGGGGATTTCTAACTATGGCTACACCTTC. As protein: CASNPQGISNYGYTF.

The V gene is TRBV12-3 or TRBV12-4, the J gene TRBJ2-1, with D unresolved. V was pared by 3 bases and J by 6 bases, with 3 bases between. CDR3 length equals 11 residues. CDR3 coding DNA: TGTGCCAGCAGTTTTTCCAATGAGCAGTTCTTC. This gives the protein CASSFSNEQFF.

A single count supports this clone. The V call is TRBV5-4, the J call TRBJ2-2, with TRBD1 identical over 9 bases. CDR1 SGHNT and CDR2 YYREEE come from the germline V gene (reference sequence). This CDR3 region has 15 residues. Trimming cost V 5 bases and J 5 bases; bases outside gene matches: 7. CDR3: CASSFVGTGTGELFF. DNA for the CDR3: TGTGCCAGCAGTTTTGTAGGGACAGGGACCGGGGAGCTGTTTTTT.

The chain couples TRBV6-5 to TRBJ1-1, with D maybe TRBD1 (6 bases). Trimming removed 5 bases from V and 1 base from J, with 11 bases in between. Germline CDR1 MNHEY, CDR2 SVGAGI. This CDR3 comprises 14 residues. The CDR3 DNA is TGTGCCAGCAGTAAGGGGGGGGAGAACACTGAAGCTTTCTTT. Residues: CASSKGGENTEAFF.

This clone showed up just a few times. The chain employs TRBV3-1 (or the pseudogene TRBV3-2) and TRBJ2-7; D gene unclear. V lost 4 bases to trimming and J lost 5 bases, with 6 bases between them. Per the germline V gene, CDR1 is LGHDT and CDR2 is YNNKEL (reference sequence). The CDR3 loop spans 11 amino acids. CDR3 amino acids: CASSLAHEQYF. DNA for the CDR3: TGTGCCAGCAGCCTCGCCCACGAGCAGTACTTC.

The rearrangement joins TRBV15 to TRBJ2-7; 8 nucleotides align to TRBD1. The CDR3 contains 13 residues. V shed 5 bases, J shed 4 bases, and the junction held 4 bases outside the gene matches. CDR1 and CDR2 (germline): LNHNV, YYDKDF (reference sequence). The DNA for the CDR3 is TGTGCCACCAGCGCGACAGGGGATTACGAGCAGTACTTC. As protein: CATSATGDYEQYF.

J is TRBJ1-5 and V is TRBV2; D may be TRBD1 (6 bases). CDR3 size: 13 residues. Trimming stripped 3 bases from V and 6 bases from J, with 9 bases between. Germline lookup yields CDR1 SNHLY and CDR2 FYNNEI. CDR3 sequence: CASSDRGAQPQHF. The CDR3 DNA reads as TGTGCCAGCAGTGATCGGGGGGCTCAGCCCCAGCATTTT.

The chain links TRBV6-5 to TRBJ1-2, with D tentatively TRBD1 (6 bases). Trimming shortened V by 2 bases and J by 4 bases, and 17 bases separated the two germline ends. From germline, CDR1 is MNHEY and CDR2 SVGAGI. CDR3 length: 16 amino acids. CDR3 nucleotides: TGTGCCAGCAGTTACACCTACAGGGCCTCAGGCTATGGCTACACCTTC. It specifies CASSYTYRASGYGYTF.

J is TRBJ2-7 and V is TRBV3-1 (or the pseudogene TRBV3-2); the D is unclear. The V gene's germline CDR1 is LGHDT and CDR2 YNNKEL (reference sequence). This CDR3 spans 12 amino acids. V lost 0 bases, J lost 6 bases, and 6 bases lay in between. The CDR3 reads CASSQDSFEQYF. The CDR3 nucleotides read TGTGCCAGCAGCCAAGATTCTTTCGAGCAGTACTTC.

The chain is built from TRBV6-2 or TRBV6-3 and TRBJ2-7, with TRBD1 matching over 11 bases. V dropped 5 bases and J dropped 4; count of bases not matched to a gene: 4. Germline-derived CDR1 and CDR2 are MNHEY and SVGEGT. This CDR3 is 14 amino acids long. In nucleotides, the CDR3 is TGTGCCAGCAGTGGACGGGACAGGGGGTACGAGCAGTACTTC. Protein product: CASSGRDRGYEQYF.

The chain employs TRBV5-1 and TRBJ1-2; D perhaps matches TRBD1 (5 bases). Germline V gene sequence: CDR1 SGHRS, CDR2 YFSETQ. Trimming removed 4 bases at V and 3 bases at J, with 13 bases between. The CDR3 is made up of 14 amino acids. The CDR3 bases are TGCGCCAGCAGCCCCTCGGGGGGTGACTATGGCTACACCTTC. This gives the protein CASSPSGGDYGYTF.

The J gene is TRBJ2-7, the V gene TRBV21-1; the table gives TRBD1 as D, unverified against the DNA. TRBV21-1 is a recognized pseudogene. The CDR3 runs to 15 residues. The CDR3, as DNA: TGTGCCAGCAGCACTCGGCCGACACAAACCTACGAGCAGTACTTC. It specifies CASSTRPTQTYEQYF.

The chain recombines TRBV7-9 with TRBJ2-2, with D maybe TRBD2 (5 bases). Per the germline V gene, CDR1 is SEHNR and CDR2 is FQNEAQ (reference sequence). This CDR3 is 15 amino acids long. The V end lost 5 bases, the J end lost 5 bases, and 15 bases lay between the germline ends. In nucleotides, the CDR3 is TGTGCCAGCAGCCAGCTCGGTGGGAGAACCGGGGAGCTGTTTTTT. It specifies CASSQLGGRTGELFF.

V and J are TRBV10-1 and TRBJ2-7; D gene uncertain. The germline CDR1 and CDR2 sequences are WNHNN and SYGVQD (reference sequence). The CDR3 covers 13 residues. V was shortened by 4 bases and J by 5 bases, with 12 bases between the two germline ends. CDR3 region: CASSGLQPNEQYF. The CDR3, as DNA: TGCGCCAGCAGTGGTCTACAGCCTAACGAGCAGTACTTC.